Listed here are 29 T cell receptor beta chains from one sample, sequenced in a study of blood T cell repertoires in COVID-19. Using immunoSEQ multiplex PCR, the repertoire was profiled, and TCRdb retains in-frame clones only, with some absent. Of roughly 280,000 clones in the sample, around 87% were seen once. The sample taken for sequencing was peripheral blood. Receptor source: a woman aged 45-59 years who had recovered from COVID-19.

This CDR3 is CASSFSGTGGNEQFF. Written as DNA, the CDR3 is TGTGCCAGCAGCTTCTCCGGGACAGGGGGCAATGAGCAGTTCTTC. The V gene is TRBV11-1, the J gene TRBJ2-1, with 11 bases lining up with TRBD1. V gave up 3 bases and J gave up 6 bases; unmatched junction bases: 4. From germline, CDR1 is SGHAT and CDR2 FQDESV (reference sequence). The CDR3 is made up of 15 amino acids.

The chain uses TRBV30 and TRBJ2-2; 11 positions match TRBD2. Germline V gene sequence: CDR1 GTSNPN, CDR2 SVGIG (reference sequence). Unmatched junction bases numbered 5, after V lost 2 bases and J lost 6 bases. This CDR3 is built from 15 residues. CDR3 coding DNA: TGTGCCTGGAGTTTGGTAGCGGGGGGGCCCGGGGAGCTGTTTTTT. This codes for CAWSLVAGGPGELFF.

The chain is built from TRBV7-9 and TRBJ2-1, with 8 bases fitting TRBD2. Trimming at V came to 2 bases and at J to 5 bases, leaving 5 bases not matched to a gene. The CDR3 loop spans 15 amino acids. Germline CDR1 and CDR2: SEHNR and FQNEAQ (reference sequence). In DNA form, the CDR3 reads TGTGCCAGCAGCTTAACGGCGGGAGGCCACAATGAGCAGTTCTTC. Translated: CASSLTAGGHNEQFF.

This clone appeared a single time. This chain uses TRBV6-2 or TRBV6-3 with TRBJ2-3; D is ambiguous. CDR1 and CDR2 (germline): MNHEY, SVGEGT. The CDR3 totals 14 residues. Trimming removed 6 bases from V and 2 bases from J, with 12 bases in between. The CDR3 spells CASSPVFPTDTQYF. The CDR3, as DNA: TGTGCCAGCAGCCCCGTCTTCCCCACAGATACGCAGTATTTT.

V is TRBV14 and J is TRBJ1-2; tentatively, D is TRBD1 (5 bases). V was trimmed by 5 bases and J by 5 bases, leaving 12 bases between them. Germline lookup yields CDR1 SGHDN and CDR2 FVKESK. The CDR3 spans 13 residues. CDR3 nucleotide sequence: TGTGCCAGCAGCACCCAACCAGGGTATGGCTACACCTTC. It specifies CASSTQPGYGYTF. Combining the CDR3 with reference TRBV14 and TRBJ1-2 gives the whole variable domain EAGVTQFPSHSVIEKGQTVTLRCDPISGHDNLYWYRRVMGKEIKFLLHFVKESKQDESGMPNNRFLAERTGGTYSTLKVQPAELEDSGVYFCASSTQPGYGYTFGSGTRLTVV.

The chain joins TRBV10-3 to TRBJ2-7; the D gene is possibly TRBD2 (7 bases). The CDR3 has 18 residues. Germline CDR1 reads ENHRY; CDR2 reads SYGVKD. The V end was cut by 3 bases, the J end by 2 bases, with 23 bases between. The CDR3 protein is CAISDPTGWGGKPYEQYF. The CDR3 DNA sequence: TGTGCCATCAGTGACCCCACTGGGTGGGGGGGCAAACCCTACGAGCAGTACTTC.

This clone came up a few times. The chain employs TRBV6-6 and TRBJ2-1; weak D call: TRBD2 (6 bases). V lost 6 bases to trimming and J lost 0 bases, with 15 bases between them. The CDR3 is made up of 16 amino acids. CDR1 and CDR2 from the germline V gene are MNHNY and SVGAGI (reference sequence). CDR3 in DNA: TGTGCCAGCAGGTACCTAGCCGGGAGCTCCTACAATGAGCAGTTCTTC. Translated: CASRYLAGSSYNEQFF.

The chain uses TRBV18 and TRBJ2-7; 9 positions match TRBD1. CDR1 KGHSH and CDR2 LQKENI come from the germline V gene. The CDR3 consists of 16 residues. V lost 4 bases to trimming and J lost 3 bases; unmatched junction nucleotides: 10. The CDR3 region is CASSRRGPGQGYEQYF. Here the CDR3 DNA reads TGTGCCAGCTCACGCAGAGGCCCGGGACAGGGCTACGAGCAGTACTTC.

The chain links TRBV19 to TRBJ2-6; 7 bases fit TRBD2. The CDR3 has 19 amino acids. Per the germline V gene, CDR1 is LNHDA and CDR2 is SQIVND (reference sequence). The ends lost 3 bases at V and 0 bases at J; junction bases unmatched: 11. This CDR3 is CASSISLAGVPSGANVLTF. The CDR3 DNA reads TGTGCCAGTAGTATCTCTCTTGCGGGGGTGCCCTCTGGGGCCAACGTCCTGACTTTC.

The gene calls are TRBV19 and TRBJ1-2, with 7 bases that match TRBD1. The CDR3 extends over 15 amino acids. Per germline, CDR1 LNHDA and CDR2 SQIVND (reference sequence). J gave up 4 bases and V 3 bases, and 8 bases lay outside the gene matches. The CDR3 region is CASSISGQTFYGYTF. CDR3 DNA: TGTGCCAGTAGTATTTCGGGACAGACATTCTATGGCTACACCTTC.

This chain joins TRBV5-1 and TRBJ2-5; 13 positions match TRBD2. The germline CDR1 and CDR2 sequences are SGHRS and YFSETQ. There are 16 residues in the CDR3. With 5 bases clipped from V and 1 base from J, the junction kept 5 bases outside the gene matches. The CDR3 sequence: CASRLTSGRVQETQYF. The CDR3 nucleotides are TGCGCCAGCAGACTTACTAGCGGGAGGGTCCAAGAGACCCAGTACTTC. The full variable domain, with the rest looked up from reference TRBV5-1 and TRBJ2-5, is KAGVTQTPRYLIKTRGQQVTLSCSPISGHRSVSWYQQTPGQGLQFLFEYFSETQRNKGNFPGRFSGRQFSNSRSEMNVSTLELGDSALYLCASRLTSGRVQETQYFGPGTRLLVL.

The chain employs TRBV10-3 and TRBJ2-7; 14 positions match TRBD2. Losses at the gene ends were 6 bases for V and 4 bases for J; bases not matched to a gene: 5. The CDR3 covers 15 residues. The germline CDR1 and CDR2 sequences are ENHRY and SYGVKD. The CDR3 nucleotides are TGTGCCATCAGGGGCCGACTAGCGGGGGGGTACGAGCAGTACTTC. Its translation is CAIRGRLAGGYEQYF.

V gene TRBV4-3 combines with J gene TRBJ1-2, with 9 bases lining up with TRBD1. In germline, CDR1 is LGHNA, CDR2 YSLEER. The CDR3 consists of 14 residues. Unmatched junction bases numbered 6, after V lost 3 bases and J lost 7 bases. CDR3 in DNA: TGCGCCAGCAGCCATGAACAGGGGGCAGGTGGCTACACCTTC. Residues: CASSHEQGAGGYTF.

This rearrangement joins TRBV6-2 or TRBV6-3 to TRBJ1-5; D may be TRBD1 (5 bases). V lost 6 bases, J lost 6 bases, and 12 bases lay in between. Germline assignment: CDR1 MNHEY and CDR2 SVGEGT. The CDR3 covers 13 residues. The CDR3 sequence is CASSSRVRQPQHF. The CDR3 DNA reads as TGTGCCAGCAGCTCCAGGGTTCGTCAGCCCCAGCATTTT.

The chain links TRBV5-6 to TRBJ2-7; D might be TRBD1 (6 bases). This CDR3 has 14 residues. From germline, CDR1 is SGHDT and CDR2 YYEEEE. V lost 3 bases, J lost 6 bases, and 16 bases lay in between. Here the CDR3 DNA reads TGTGCCAGCAGCTCGGGCCTCACCAGGGGCGAGCAGTACTTC. It translates to CASSSGLTRGEQYF. The full variable domain, completed using reference TRBV5-6 and TRBJ2-7, is DAGVTQSPTHLIKTRGQQVTLRCSPKSGHDTVSWYQQALGQGPQFIFQYYEEEERQRGNFPDRFSGHQFPNYSSELNVNALLLGDSALYLCASSSGLTRGEQYFGPGTRLTVT.

The genes are TRBV12-3 or TRBV12-4 and TRBJ1-1; D is ambiguous. This CDR3 region has 13 residues. Trimming stripped 6 bases from V and 4 bases from J, with 12 bases between. The CDR3 spells CASRLNLGTEAFF. DNA for the CDR3: TGTGCCAGCAGGCTAAATCTCGGCACTGAAGCTTTCTTT.

V gene TRBV19 combines with J gene TRBJ2-2; 9 positions agree with TRBD1. In germline, CDR1 is LNHDA, CDR2 SQIVND (reference sequence). The CDR3 loop spans 18 amino acids. J lost 0 bases, V lost 7 bases, and 12 bases had no gene match. Here the CDR3 DNA reads TGTGCCAGTACCCAAGTCGGGACAGGGAGATCGAACACCGGGGAGCTGTTTTTT. Its protein is CASTQVGTGRSNTGELFF. The whole variable domain, remainder taken from reference TRBV19 and TRBJ2-2, is DGGITQSPKYLFRKEGQNVTLSCEQNLNHDAMYWYRQDPGQGLRLIYYSQIVNDFQKGDIAEGYSVSREKKESFPLTVTSAQKNPTAFYLCASTQVGTGRSNTGELFFGEGSRLTVL.

The chain combines TRBV4-2 with TRBJ2-3, with TRBD2 as a possible D gene (7 bases). This CDR3 region has 16 residues. V gave up 5 bases and J gave up 5 bases, with 20 bases separating them. Germline CDR1 LGHNA, CDR2 YNFKEQ. This chain's CDR3 is CASSGQAGGLIDTQYF. CDR3 nucleotides: TGTGCCAGCAGCGGGCAGGCCGGGGGGCTAATAGATACGCAGTATTTT.

V is TRBV7-2 and J is TRBJ2-6; no firm D call. The ends were cut back, 6 bases at V and 8 bases at J, with 11 bases in the middle. CDR1 and CDR2 from the germline V gene are SGHTA and FQGNSA. The CDR3 length is 13 residues. CDR3 amino acids: CASRRGIPNVLTF. DNA for the CDR3: TGTGCCAGCAGACGAGGAATCCCCAACGTCCTGACTTTC.

The chain couples TRBV28 to TRBJ1-1; D is uncertain. V gave up 10 bases and J gave up 4 bases, with 19 bases separating them. There are 14 residues in the CDR3. Germline assignment: CDR1 MDHEN and CDR2 SYDVKM. The CDR3 DNA reads TGTGCCACGAGGGAGGTTAGGGCTTCCACTGAAGCTTTCTTT. This gives the protein CATREVRASTEAFF. Using reference TRBV28 and TRBJ1-1 for the parts outside the CDR3, the full variable domain is DVKVTQSSRYLVKRTGEKVFLECVQDMDHENMFWYRQDPGLGLRLIYFSYDVKMKEKGDIPEGYSVSREKKERFSLILESASTNQTSMYLCATREVRASTEAFFGQGTRLTVV.

In nucleotides, the CDR3 is TGTGCCTGGAGCGCGGGGAATTCACCCCTCCACTTT. It encodes CAWSAGNSPLHF. The rearrangement uses TRBV30 and TRBJ1-6; the D is unclear. Trimming left V 3 bases short and J 7 bases short, with 7 bases between. The CDR3 totals 12 residues. CDR1 and CDR2 (germline): GTSNPN, SVGIG (reference sequence).

The J gene is TRBJ2-5, the V gene TRBV7-3; D might be TRBD2 (7 bases). The CDR3 spans 15 residues. Germline V CDR1 and CDR2: SGHTA, FQGTGA. Between the trimmed V and J ends, which lost 5 bases and 4 bases, there was a span of 17 bases. The CDR3 reads CASSPLGGRGETQYF. CDR3 nucleotides: TGTGCCAGCAGCCCCCTCGGGGGGCGCGGAGAGACCCAGTACTTC.

At least ten counts were recorded for this clone. The rearrangement joins TRBV7-2 to TRBJ1-6; weak D call: TRBD1 (6 bases). The CDR3 consists of 15 residues. V lost 2 bases and J 8 bases, leaving 13 bases between the germline ends. The germline V gene encodes CDR1 SGHTA and CDR2 FQGNSA. Here the CDR3 reads CASSLTTGAHSPLHF. Here the CDR3 DNA reads TGTGCCAGCAGCTTAACGACAGGCGCCCATTCACCCCTCCACTTT.

J is TRBJ1-5 and V is TRBV6-2 or TRBV6-3; 8 bases agree with TRBD1. V gave up 2 bases and J gave up 2 bases; unmatched junction bases: 11. The V gene's germline CDR1 is MNHEY and CDR2 SVGEGT. The CDR3 contains 18 residues. The CDR3 bases are TGTGCCAGCAGTTACGACAGGGGCCGGTCTGGGGGCAATCAGCCCCAGCATTTT. Translation: CASSYDRGRSGGNQPQHF.

In its sample, this clone was seen once. The chain combines TRBV10-3 with TRBJ2-5, with 9 bases that match TRBD1. Germline CDR1 is ENHRY and CDR2 is SYGVKD. The CDR3 length is 15 residues. The V segment lost 6 bases and the J segment 3 bases; nucleotides outside the gene matches: 8. CDR3 coding DNA: TGTGCCATCAGCCTCCGGGACAGGGAGGAAGAGACCCAGTACTTC. Encoded protein: CAISLRDREEETQYF.

The gene calls are TRBV30 and TRBJ2-3; a possible D gene is TRBD2 (7 bases). Germline values: CDR1 GTSNPN, CDR2 SVGIG (reference sequence). Trimming cost V 0 bases and J 6 bases, with 16 bases left between them. This CDR3 region has 15 residues. The CDR3 loop reads CAWSVLRGGVDTQYF. In DNA, the CDR3 is TGTGCCTGGAGTGTACTTAGGGGGGGGGTTGATACGCAGTATTTT. The full variable domain, completed using reference TRBV30 and TRBJ2-3, is SQTIHQWPATLVQPVGSPLSLECTVEGTSNPNLYWYRQAAGRGLQLLFYSVGIGQISSEVPQNLSASRPQDRQFILSSKKLLLSDSGFYLCAWSVLRGGVDTQYFGPGTRLTVL.

This clone was recorded a few times. V is TRBV2 and J is TRBJ1-4; no clear D. V gave up 8 bases and J gave up 8 bases, with 15 bases separating them. CDR1 and CDR2 from the germline V gene are SNHLY and FYNNEI. This CDR3 is 13 amino acids long. CDR3 sequence reads: CASLTALGEKLFF. DNA of the CDR3: TGTGCCAGCTTAACAGCCCTTGGAGAAAAACTGTTTTTT.

This clone was detected a few times. The chain has TRBV27 and TRBJ1-2; 7 bases align to TRBD1. The CDR3 contains 13 residues. The V gene end was trimmed by 5 bases and the J gene end by 4 bases; junction bases not matched to a gene: 4. Looked up from germline, CDR1 is MNHEY and CDR2 is SMNVEV (reference sequence). The CDR3 sequence: CASSGGGSYGYTF. The CDR3 nucleotides read TGTGCCAGCAGTGGAGGGGGCAGCTATGGCTACACCTTC.

This rearrangement joins TRBV19 to TRBJ2-2, with TRBD1 matching 12 bases. Germline lookup yields CDR1 LNHDA and CDR2 SQIVND (reference sequence). The CDR3 totals 18 residues. After removal of 3 bases from V and 3 bases from J, the junction contained 8 bases not matched to a gene. CDR3 coding DNA: TGTGCCAGTAGTATGGGGGGACAGGGGGCGAGTGACACCGGGGAGCTGTTTTTT. This sequence encodes CASSMGGQGASDTGELFF.